This T cell receptor beta chain was obtained from a study of human T cells and chemical hapten exposure. Study in general: Sensitization applied 2% DPC to 2 cm by 2 cm of upper inner arm skin.

The study's library attached unique molecular identifiers to single cDNA molecules. From the RACE reads, TCRdb called clonotypes with MiXCR, one entry per CDR3 protein. The sample contains roughly 100,000 distinct CDR3 sequences, less than 35% of which appear only once. Time point described: patch test 3, about 24 weeks after DPC sensitization. Treatment noted: therapeutic diphenylcyclopropenone sensitization with weekly scalp DPC. This TCR came from a man aged 40-55 years with alopecia areata. Some clones in this sample may be carry-over from other donors' samples. This specimen was whole blood, taken in connection with sensitization to the hapten diphenylcyclopropenone (DPC).

CDR3 loop: CASSLDGRTGSPLHF. Written as DNA, the CDR3 is TGTGCCAGCAGCTTGGATGGCAGGACGGGCTCACCCCTCCACTTT. The chain employs TRBV5-4 and TRBJ1-6, with D hard to call. Trimming pared 0 bases from V and 10 bases from J, leaving 14 bases between. Germline CDR1 SGHNT, CDR2 YYREEE (reference sequence). The length of the CDR3 is 15 residues.